This is a list of T cell receptor beta chains from one sample in a study of a mutant IDH1 vaccine in newly diagnosed glioma. Measured with immunoSEQ multiplex PCR; TCRdb has only the in-frame clones, and not every one. Of 50,000 or so clones in the sample, around 80% are singletons; the top ten hold less than 2%. Their specific antigens are unknown. The specimen was PBMCs, collected from a glioma patient whose treatment included an IDH1 peptide vaccine. The source of these receptors is a woman aged 40 to 50 with glioma. Both conserved end residues are part of each CDR3. The order of the fields is clone size, D gene, J gene, V gene, CDR3 protein, CDR3 DNA. The D gene is left open where the match is weak. Part of the rows lack a size; the others show once, few, many or a class for expanded clones.

size: NA
D: TRBD1
J: TRBJ1-2
V: TRBV15
CDR3: CATSNPPGGYGYTF
DNA: TGTGCCACCAGCAACCCCCCAGGGGGCTATGGCTACACCTTC

size: few
D: NA
J: TRBJ1-1
V: TRBV18
CDR3: CASSPPMGAEAFF
DNA: TGTGCCAGCTCACCCCCGATGGGGGCTGAAGCTTTCTTT

size: NA
D: NA
J: TRBJ1-1
V: TRBV4-1
CDR3: CASSQVGGPTEAFF
DNA: TGCGCCAGCAGCCAAGTGGGGGGGCCCACTGAAGCTTTCTTT

size: NA
D: NA
J: TRBJ2-7
V: TRBV7-9
CDR3: CASSLLPSQQQYF
DNA: TGTGCCAGCAGCCTGCTGCCATCGCAGCAGCAGTACTTC

size: NA
D: NA
J: TRBJ1-1
V: TRBV5-1
CDR3: CASSSSAGSYGDTEAFF
DNA: TGCGCCAGCAGCTCGTCTGCGGGTTCTTATGGGGACACTGAAGCTTTCTTT

size: few
D: TRBD1
J: TRBJ1-6
V: TRBV27
CDR3: CASSPDRGLSPLHF
DNA: TGTGCCAGCAGCCCTGACAGGGGGCTTTCACCCCTTCACTTT

size: few
D: NA
J: TRBJ2-7
V: TRBV12-5
CDR3: CASGPRPDEQYF
DNA: TGTGCTAGTGGTCCCCGACCAGACGAGCAGTACTTC

size: NA
D: NA
J: TRBJ2-7
V: TRBV10-3
CDR3: CAISGLQGGEQYF
DNA: TGTGCCATCAGTGGGTTACAGGGTGGCGAGCAGTACTTC

size: NA
D: TRBD2
J: TRBJ2-3
V: TRBV7-2
CDR3: CASSLLGGDSTDTQYF
DNA: TGTGCCAGCAGTCTCCTGGGAGGGGATAGCACAGATACGCAGTATTTT

size: NA
D: TRBD2
J: TRBJ2-1
V: TRBV7-6
CDR3: CASSLDATSGNNEQFF
DNA: TGTGCCAGCAGCTTAGACGCGACTAGCGGTAACAATGAGCAGTTCTTC

size: few
D: TRBD1
J: TRBJ2-5
V: TRBV4-2
CDR3: CASSQLGQPRGETQYF
DNA: TGTGCCAGCAGCCAACTGGGACAGCCCAGGGGGGAGACCCAGTACTTC

size: NA
D: NA
J: TRBJ2-7
V: TRBV4-1
CDR3: CASSQEPYGTYEQYF
DNA: TGCGCCAGCAGCCAAGAACCCTACGGCACCTACGAGCAGTACTTC

size: NA
D: NA
J: TRBJ1-1
V: TRBV19
CDR3: CASRGTLYSQLPEAFF
DNA: TGTGCCAGTAGGGGGACACTGTATTCCCAGCTCCCTGAAGCTTTCTTT

size: few
D: TRBD2
J: TRBJ2-5
V: TRBV30
CDR3: CAWCPGLADQETQYF
DNA: TGTGCCTGGTGTCCGGGACTAGCAGACCAAGAGACCCAGTACTTC

size: few
D: TRBD1
J: TRBJ1-1
V: TRBV19
CDR3: CASSTGQGVSTEAFF
DNA: TGTGCCAGTAGTACCGGACAGGGGGTGAGTACTGAAGCTTTCTTT

size: NA
D: NA
J: TRBJ1-5
V: TRBV4-3
CDR3: CASSLSNSNQPQHF
DNA: TGCGCCAGCAGCCTCTCTAATAGCAATCAGCCCCAGCATTTT

size: NA
D: TRBD1
J: TRBJ1-3
V: TRBV5-5
CDR3: CASSRGDRGSGNTIYF
DNA: TGTGCCAGCAGCCGAGGGGACAGGGGCTCTGGAAACACCATATATTTT

size: NA
D: TRBD2
J: TRBJ2-1
V: TRBV7-8
CDR3: CASSLVVRGGYNEQFF
DNA: TGTGCCAGCAGCTTAGTAGTTCGGGGGGGGTACAATGAGCAGTTCTTC

size: NA
D: NA
J: TRBJ2-5
V: TRBV6-6
CDR3: CASSYRGSFETQYF
DNA: TGTGCCAGCAGTTACCGCGGCTCGTTTGAGACCCAGTACTTC

size: NA
D: NA
J: TRBJ1-1
V: TRBV6-5
CDR3: CASSYDGYDTEAFF
DNA: TGTGCCAGCAGTTACGACGGCTACGACACTGAAGCTTTCTTT

size: few
D: NA
J: TRBJ1-2
V: TRBV18
CDR3: CASSPLEGLGGYTF
DNA: TGTGCCAGCTCACCGCTCGAGGGGCTAGGTGGCTACACCTTC

size: NA
D: TRBD1
J: TRBJ1-1
V: TRBV10-3
CDR3: CAIRRTGGTNTEAFF
DNA: TGTGCCATCAGGCGGACAGGGGGCACGAACACTGAAGCTTTCTTT

size: NA
D: TRBD1
J: TRBJ1-1
V: TRBV2
CDR3: CASSERQGRTEAFF
DNA: TGTGCCAGCAGTGAGCGACAGGGGAGAACTGAAGCTTTCTTT

size: NA
D: TRBD2
J: TRBJ2-5
V: TRBV30
CDR3: CAWNKRGTQETQYF
DNA: TGTGCCTGGAATAAGCGGGGGACCCAAGAGACCCAGTACTTC

size: medium-sized
D: NA
J: TRBJ1-6
V: TRBV7-7
CDR3: CASSLTPTSPLHF
DNA: TGTGCTAGCAGCTTAACCCCGACATCACCCCTCCACTTT

size: NA
D: TRBD2
J: TRBJ2-3
V: TRBV4-3
CDR3: CASSQGLAGGTDTQYF
DNA: TGCGCCAGCAGCCAGGGACTAGCGGGGGGTACAGATACGCAGTATTTT

size: NA
D: NA
J: TRBJ1-3
V: TRBV5-1
CDR3: CASSPGFYGSGNTIYF
DNA: TGCGCCAGCAGCCCGGGATTTTATGGCTCTGGAAACACCATATATTTT

size: NA
D: NA
J: TRBJ1-2
V: TRBV19
CDR3: CASSIVQGAYGYTF
DNA: TGTGCCAGTAGTATAGTCCAAGGGGCTTATGGCTACACCTTC

size: NA
D: TRBD1
J: TRBJ1-1
V: TRBV18
CDR3: CASSQLQGAGTEAFF
DNA: TGTGCCAGCTCACAGCTACAGGGGGCGGGGACTGAAGCTTTCTTT

size: NA
D: NA
J: TRBJ1-2
V: TRBV7-9
CDR3: CASSHLNMVPPYGYTF
DNA: TGTGCCAGCAGCCATTTGAACATGGTCCCTCCCTATGGCTACACCTTC

size: NA
D: NA
J: TRBJ2-7
V: TRBV5-1
CDR3: CASSFLERSSYEQYF
DNA: TGCGCCAGCAGCTTCTTGGAACGTTCCTCCTACGAGCAGTACTTC

size: NA
D: TRBD1
J: TRBJ2-7
V: TRBV5-8
CDR3: CASSRTGGKYEQYF
DNA: TGTGCCAGCAGCCGGACAGGGGGCAAATACGAGCAGTACTTC

size: NA
D: NA
J: TRBJ1-2
V: TRBV13
CDR3: CASSLGGNHYGYTF
DNA: TGTGCCAGCAGCTTAGGGGGGAACCACTATGGCTACACCTTC

size: NA
D: NA
J: TRBJ2-7
V: TRBV7-9
CDR3: CASSSTRGIPYEQYF
DNA: TGTGCCAGCAGCTCCACCCGGGGGATCCCCTACGAGCAGTACTTC

size: NA
D: NA
J: TRBJ2-7
V: TRBV27
CDR3: CASIPREGHEQYF
DNA: TGTGCCAGCATCCCCCGTGAGGGACACGAGCAGTACTTC

size: NA
D: TRBD1
J: TRBJ2-2
V: TRBV9
CDR3: CASSALQGVAGELFF
DNA: TGTGCCAGCAGCGCCTTGCAGGGGGTCGCCGGGGAGCTGTTTTTT